These T cell receptor beta chains were read from a single sample in a study of technical replicates of blood from several donors. Sequencing was performed with immunoSEQ multiplex PCR; in TCRdb, only in-frame clones are kept and a portion is missing. The sample has 75,000 to 95,000 clones, just under 95% seen once. The specimen sequenced was T cells isolated from PBMCs. All receptors derive from a human donor in good health. The CDR3 runs from the conserved cysteine through the conserved F or W. A D gene is named only where the DNA matches it firmly. Clone size is given for some rows only: seen once, a few or many times, or a class if the clone is expanded.

J: TRBJ2-7
V: TRBV4-2
size: .
D: TRBD2
DNA: TGTGCCAGCAGCCAAGATTTTACTAGCGGGAGGTACGAGCAGTACTTC
CDR3: CASSQDFTSGRYEQYF

J: TRBJ2-5
V: TRBV7-9
size: .
D: TRBD1
DNA: TGTGCCAGCAGCTTAGGCTTCATGGGACAGGGGCTCGGGGAGACCCAGTACTTC
CDR3: CASSLGFMGQGLGETQYF

J: TRBJ2-7
V: TRBV19
size: .
D: TRBD1
DNA: TGTGCCAGTAGTGTGGACAGGTTGGGGTACGAGCAGTACTTC
CDR3: CASSVDRLGYEQYF

J: TRBJ2-5
V: TRBV29-1
size: .
D: .
DNA: TGCAGCGGGGGCCAGTTACAAGAGACCCAGTACTTC
CDR3: CSGGQLQETQYF

J: TRBJ2-7
V: TRBV9
size: .
D: .
DNA: TGTGCCAGCAGCGTAGGCCAGGGGATCTACGAGCAGTACTTC
CDR3: CASSVGQGIYEQYF

J: TRBJ2-5
V: TRBV7-9
size: .
D: TRBD2
DNA: TGTGCCAGCAGCCCGCCGGGACTAATTAAAGAGACCCAGTACTTC
CDR3: CASSPPGLIKETQYF

J: TRBJ2-2
V: TRBV18
size: .
D: .
DNA: TGTGCCAGCTCACTATCAGCGGCGAACACCGGGGAGCTGTTTTTT
CDR3: CASSLSAANTGELFF

J: TRBJ2-7
V: TRBV4-1
size: .
D: TRBD1
DNA: TGCGCCAGCAGCCTGGGACAGGCGAACTCCTACGAGCAGTACTTC
CDR3: CASSLGQANSYEQYF

J: TRBJ2-3
V: TRBV6-1
size: .
D: TRBD2
DNA: TGTGCCAGCAGTGAAGCGCTGGGGCTAGCGGGGGAAAGCTACGCGCAGTATTTT
CDR3: CASSEALGLAGESYAQYF

J: TRBJ2-2
V: TRBV11-2
size: .
D: TRBD2
DNA: TGTGCCAGCAGCCGGACTAGCGGGAGAGTATACACCGGGGAGCTGTTTTTT
CDR3: CASSRTSGRVYTGELFF

J: TRBJ1-2
V: TRBV5-4
size: .
D: .
DNA: TGTGCCAGCAGCCGAGATGTAGGGGTCGAGAGCGGCTACACCTTC
CDR3: CASSRDVGVESGYTF

J: TRBJ1-4
V: TRBV4-2
size: .
D: .
DNA: TGTGCCAGCAGCCAAGAGGGGAGAAGTAATGAAAAACTGTTTTTT
CDR3: CASSQEGRSNEKLFF

J: TRBJ1-4
V: TRBV5-4
size: .
D: TRBD1
DNA: TGTGCCAGCAGCCCCCAGGGGGTAGAGGAAAAACTGTTTTTT
CDR3: CASSPQGVEEKLFF

J: TRBJ2-5
V: TRBV6-5
size: .
D: .
DNA: TGTGCCAGCAGTTCAAACCGGGCAAGGACATCCGAGACCCAGTACTTC
CDR3: CASSSNRARTSETQYF

J: TRBJ1-1
V: TRBV5-6
size: .
D: .
DNA: TGTGCCAGCAGCTTGCGGTTTGAAGCTTTCTTT
CDR3: CASSLRFEAFF

J: TRBJ2-1
V: TRBV2
size: few
D: TRBD2
DNA: TGTGCCAGCAGAGTTCTAGCGGGAGCCGACAATGAGCAGTTCTTC
CDR3: CASRVLAGADNEQFF

J: TRBJ1-2
V: TRBV7-2
size: .
D: .
DNA: TGTGCCAGCAGCTTTTTATATGGCTACACCTTC
CDR3: CASSFLYGYTF

J: TRBJ2-2
V: TRBV6-5
size: .
D: .
DNA: TGTGCCAGCAGTTCCCTCGGAGGGGCGAACACCGGGGAGCTGTTTTTT
CDR3: CASSSLGGANTGELFF

J: TRBJ1-1
V: TRBV29-1
size: few
D: .
DNA: TGCAGCGTCGGACGGGAGAACACTGAAGCTTTCTTT
CDR3: CSVGRENTEAFF

J: TRBJ2-1
V: TRBV7-9
size: .
D: TRBD2
DNA: TGTGCCAGCAGCTCGGGACTAGCTGGGGGTGAGCAGTTCTTC
CDR3: CASSSGLAGGEQFF